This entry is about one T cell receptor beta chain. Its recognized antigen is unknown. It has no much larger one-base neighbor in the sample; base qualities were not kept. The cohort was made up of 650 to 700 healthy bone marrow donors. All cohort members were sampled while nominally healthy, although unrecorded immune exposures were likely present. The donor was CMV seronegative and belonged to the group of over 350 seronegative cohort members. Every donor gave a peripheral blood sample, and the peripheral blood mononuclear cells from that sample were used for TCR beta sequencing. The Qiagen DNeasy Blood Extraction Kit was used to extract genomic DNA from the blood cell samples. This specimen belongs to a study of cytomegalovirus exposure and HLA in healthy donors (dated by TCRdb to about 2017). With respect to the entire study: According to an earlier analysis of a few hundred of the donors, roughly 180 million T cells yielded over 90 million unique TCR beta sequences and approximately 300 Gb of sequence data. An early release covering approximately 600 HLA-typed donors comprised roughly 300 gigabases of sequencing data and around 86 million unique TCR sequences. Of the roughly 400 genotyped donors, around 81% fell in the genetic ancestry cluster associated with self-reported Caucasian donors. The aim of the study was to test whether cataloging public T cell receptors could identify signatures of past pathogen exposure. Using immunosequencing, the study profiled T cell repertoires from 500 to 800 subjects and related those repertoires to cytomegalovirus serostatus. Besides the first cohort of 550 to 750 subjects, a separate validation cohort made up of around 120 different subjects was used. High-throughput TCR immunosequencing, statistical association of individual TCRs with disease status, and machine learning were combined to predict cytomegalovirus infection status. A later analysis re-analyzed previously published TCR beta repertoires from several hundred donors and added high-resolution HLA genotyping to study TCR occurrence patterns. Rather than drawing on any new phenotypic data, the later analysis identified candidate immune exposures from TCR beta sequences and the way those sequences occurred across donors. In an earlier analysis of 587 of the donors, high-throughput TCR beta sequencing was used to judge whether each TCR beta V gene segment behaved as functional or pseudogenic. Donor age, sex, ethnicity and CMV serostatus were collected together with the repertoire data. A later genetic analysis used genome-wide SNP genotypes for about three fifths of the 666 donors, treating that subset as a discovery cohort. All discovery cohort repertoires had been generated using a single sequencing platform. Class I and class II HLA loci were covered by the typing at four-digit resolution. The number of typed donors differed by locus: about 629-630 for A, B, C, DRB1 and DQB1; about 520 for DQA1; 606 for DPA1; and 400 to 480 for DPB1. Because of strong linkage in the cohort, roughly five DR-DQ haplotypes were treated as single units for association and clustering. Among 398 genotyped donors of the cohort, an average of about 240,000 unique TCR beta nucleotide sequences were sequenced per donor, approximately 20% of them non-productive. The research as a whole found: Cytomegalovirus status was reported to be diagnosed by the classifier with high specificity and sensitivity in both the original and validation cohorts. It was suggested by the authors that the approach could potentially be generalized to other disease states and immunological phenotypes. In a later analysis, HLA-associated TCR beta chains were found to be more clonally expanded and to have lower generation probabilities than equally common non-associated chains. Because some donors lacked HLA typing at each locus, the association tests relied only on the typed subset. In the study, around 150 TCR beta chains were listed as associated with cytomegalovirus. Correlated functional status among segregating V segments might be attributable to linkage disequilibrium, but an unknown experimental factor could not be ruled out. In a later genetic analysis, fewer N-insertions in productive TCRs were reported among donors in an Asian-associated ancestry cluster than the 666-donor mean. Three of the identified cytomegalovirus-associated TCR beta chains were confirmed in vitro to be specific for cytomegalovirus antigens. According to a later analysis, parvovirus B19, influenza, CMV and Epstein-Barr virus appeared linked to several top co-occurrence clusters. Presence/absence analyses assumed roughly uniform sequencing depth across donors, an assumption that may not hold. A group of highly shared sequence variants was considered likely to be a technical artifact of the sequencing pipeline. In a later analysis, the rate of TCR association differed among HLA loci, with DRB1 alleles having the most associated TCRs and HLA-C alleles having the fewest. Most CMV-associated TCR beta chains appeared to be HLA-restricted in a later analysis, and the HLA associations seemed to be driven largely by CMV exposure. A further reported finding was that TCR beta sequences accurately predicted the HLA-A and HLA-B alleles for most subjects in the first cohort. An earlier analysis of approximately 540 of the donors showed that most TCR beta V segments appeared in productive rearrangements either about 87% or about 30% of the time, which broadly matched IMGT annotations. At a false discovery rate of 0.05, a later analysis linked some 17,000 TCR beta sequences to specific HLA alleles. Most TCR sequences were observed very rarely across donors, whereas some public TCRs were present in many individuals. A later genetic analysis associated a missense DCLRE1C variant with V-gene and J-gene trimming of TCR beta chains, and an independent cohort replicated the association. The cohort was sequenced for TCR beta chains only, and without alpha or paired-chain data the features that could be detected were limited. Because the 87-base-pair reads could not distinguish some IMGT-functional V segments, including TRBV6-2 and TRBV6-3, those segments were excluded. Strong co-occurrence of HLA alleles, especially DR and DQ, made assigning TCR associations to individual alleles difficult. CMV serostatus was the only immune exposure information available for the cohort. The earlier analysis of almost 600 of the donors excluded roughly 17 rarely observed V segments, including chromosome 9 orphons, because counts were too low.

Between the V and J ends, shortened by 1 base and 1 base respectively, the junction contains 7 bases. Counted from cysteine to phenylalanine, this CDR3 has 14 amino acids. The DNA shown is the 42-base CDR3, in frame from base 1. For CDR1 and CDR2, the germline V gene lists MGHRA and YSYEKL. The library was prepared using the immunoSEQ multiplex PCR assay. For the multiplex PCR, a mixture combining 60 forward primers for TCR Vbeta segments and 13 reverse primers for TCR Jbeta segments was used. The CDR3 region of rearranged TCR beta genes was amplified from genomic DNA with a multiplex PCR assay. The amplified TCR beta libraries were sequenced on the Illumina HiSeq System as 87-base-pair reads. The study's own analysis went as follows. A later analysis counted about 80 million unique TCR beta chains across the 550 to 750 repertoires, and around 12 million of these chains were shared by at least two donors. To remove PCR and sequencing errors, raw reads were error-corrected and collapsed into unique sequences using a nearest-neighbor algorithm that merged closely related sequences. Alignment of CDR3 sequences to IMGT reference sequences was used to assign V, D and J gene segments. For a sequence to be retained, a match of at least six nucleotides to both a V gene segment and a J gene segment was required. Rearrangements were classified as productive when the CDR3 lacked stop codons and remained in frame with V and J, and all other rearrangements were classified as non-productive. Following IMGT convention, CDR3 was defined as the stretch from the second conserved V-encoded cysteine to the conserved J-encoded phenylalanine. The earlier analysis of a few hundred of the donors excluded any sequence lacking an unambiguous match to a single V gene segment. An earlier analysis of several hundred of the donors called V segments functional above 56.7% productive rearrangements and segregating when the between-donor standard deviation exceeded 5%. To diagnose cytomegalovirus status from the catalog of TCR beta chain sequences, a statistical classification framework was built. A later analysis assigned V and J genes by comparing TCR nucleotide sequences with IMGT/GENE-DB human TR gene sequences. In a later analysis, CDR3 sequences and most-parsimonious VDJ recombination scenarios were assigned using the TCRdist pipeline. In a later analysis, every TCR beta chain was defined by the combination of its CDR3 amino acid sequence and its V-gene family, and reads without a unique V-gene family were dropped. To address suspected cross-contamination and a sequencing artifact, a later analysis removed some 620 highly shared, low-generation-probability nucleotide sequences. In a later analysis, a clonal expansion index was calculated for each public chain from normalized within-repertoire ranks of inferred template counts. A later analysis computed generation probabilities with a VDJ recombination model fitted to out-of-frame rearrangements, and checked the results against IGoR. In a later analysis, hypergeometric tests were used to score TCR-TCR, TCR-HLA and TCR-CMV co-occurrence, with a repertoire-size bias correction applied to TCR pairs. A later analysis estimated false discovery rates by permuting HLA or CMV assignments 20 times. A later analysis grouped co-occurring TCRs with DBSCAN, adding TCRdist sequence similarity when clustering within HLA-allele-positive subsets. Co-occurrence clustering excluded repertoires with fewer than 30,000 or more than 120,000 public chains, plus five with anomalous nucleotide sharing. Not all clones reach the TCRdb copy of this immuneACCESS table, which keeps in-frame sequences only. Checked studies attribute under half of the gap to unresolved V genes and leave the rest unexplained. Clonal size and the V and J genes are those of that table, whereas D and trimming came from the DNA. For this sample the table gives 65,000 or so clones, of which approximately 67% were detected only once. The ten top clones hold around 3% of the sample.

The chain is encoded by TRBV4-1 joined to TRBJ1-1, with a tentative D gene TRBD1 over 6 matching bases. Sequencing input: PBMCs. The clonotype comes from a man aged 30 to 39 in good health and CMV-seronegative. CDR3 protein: CASSQVGQNTEAFF. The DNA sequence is TGCGCCAGCAGCCAAGTGGGACAGAACACTGAAGCTTTCTTT.